Sequencing of this TCR beta chain was carried out in a study of beta chain features in type 1 diabetes. Study at large: Cell yields, gender and age were comparable in patients and healthy donors. Study-wide results and caveats: The question left open here concerned HLA type influencing TCRB rearrangement. There was a moderate but significant shortening of TCRB CDR3s in all four CD4+ subsets of Type 1 diabetes patients.

The investigators reverse transcribed all of the isolated RNA, so they sequenced expressed TCRB transcripts. The method was immunoSEQ multiplex PCR; TCRdb's version includes in-frame clones alone and lacks a portion of them. The sample carries approximately 110,000 clones, almost 40% recorded once. CD4+ cells of the naive, central memory, regulatory and stem cell-like memory types were sorted via CD45RO/CCR7/CD25/CD127/CD95/CD27. This clone has just a few counts. Its antigen is currently unknown. CDR1 is SGHRS and CDR2 is YFSETQ in the germline V gene. The CDR3 runs 12 residues. V was cut by 4 bases and J by 3 bases, with 5 bases left in between.

The chain is built from TRBV5-1 and TRBJ2-1; D not certain. This clonotype was obtained from a young woman in good health. The sequenced sample consisted of stem cell memory CD4+ T cells from blood. Here the CDR3 DNA reads TGCGCCAGCAGCCGGTTCTACAATGAGCAGTTCTTC. It specifies CASSRFYNEQFF.